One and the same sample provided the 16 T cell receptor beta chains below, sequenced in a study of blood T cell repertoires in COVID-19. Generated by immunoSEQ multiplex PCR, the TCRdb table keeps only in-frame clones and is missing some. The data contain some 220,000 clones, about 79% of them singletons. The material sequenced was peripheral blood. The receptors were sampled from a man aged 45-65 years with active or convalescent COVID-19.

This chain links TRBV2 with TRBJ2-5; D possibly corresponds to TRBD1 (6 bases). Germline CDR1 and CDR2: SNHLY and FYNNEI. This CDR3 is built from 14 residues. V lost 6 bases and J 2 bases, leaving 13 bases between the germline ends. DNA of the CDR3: TGTGCCAGCAGAACCACAGGGTTACAAGAGACCCAGTACTTC. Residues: CASRTTGLQETQYF.

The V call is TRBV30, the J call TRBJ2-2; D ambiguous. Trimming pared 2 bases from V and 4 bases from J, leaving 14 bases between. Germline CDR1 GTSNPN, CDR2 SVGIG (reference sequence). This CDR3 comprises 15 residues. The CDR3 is CAWSRLARGTGELFF. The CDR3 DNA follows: TGTGCCTGGAGTCGGTTAGCTCGTGGCACCGGGGAGCTGTTTTTT.

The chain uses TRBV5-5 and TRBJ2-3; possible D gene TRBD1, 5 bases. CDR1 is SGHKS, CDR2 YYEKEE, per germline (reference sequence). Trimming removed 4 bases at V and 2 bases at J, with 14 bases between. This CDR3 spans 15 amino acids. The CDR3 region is CASSTGHRFTDTQYF. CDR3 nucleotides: TGTGCCAGCAGCACTGGACATCGCTTCACAGATACGCAGTATTTT.

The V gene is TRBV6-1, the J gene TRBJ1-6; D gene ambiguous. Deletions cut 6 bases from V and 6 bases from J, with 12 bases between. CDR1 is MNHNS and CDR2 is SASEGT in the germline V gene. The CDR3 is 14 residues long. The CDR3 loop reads CASRPFGSNSPLHF. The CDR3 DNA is TGTGCCAGCAGACCCTTCGGGTCTAATTCACCCCTCCACTTT.

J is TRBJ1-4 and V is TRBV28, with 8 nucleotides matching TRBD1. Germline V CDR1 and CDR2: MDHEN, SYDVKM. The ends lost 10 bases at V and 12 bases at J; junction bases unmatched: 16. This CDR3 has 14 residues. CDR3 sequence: CATERGTGLIELFF. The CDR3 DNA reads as TGTGCCACCGAGAGAGGGACAGGTCTTATTGAACTGTTTTTT.

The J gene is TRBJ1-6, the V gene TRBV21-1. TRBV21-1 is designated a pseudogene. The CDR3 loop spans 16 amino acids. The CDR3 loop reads CASSKAGGSYNSPLHF. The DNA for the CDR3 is TGTGCCAGCAGCAAAGCGGGCGGGTCCTATAATTCACCCCTCCACTTT.

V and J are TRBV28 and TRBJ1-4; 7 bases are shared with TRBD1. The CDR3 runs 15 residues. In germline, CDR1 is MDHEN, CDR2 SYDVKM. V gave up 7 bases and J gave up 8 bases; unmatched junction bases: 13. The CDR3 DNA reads TGTGCCAGCACCGCAATTACAGGGGCGCGGGAAAAACTGTTTTTT. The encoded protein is CASTAITGAREKLFF.

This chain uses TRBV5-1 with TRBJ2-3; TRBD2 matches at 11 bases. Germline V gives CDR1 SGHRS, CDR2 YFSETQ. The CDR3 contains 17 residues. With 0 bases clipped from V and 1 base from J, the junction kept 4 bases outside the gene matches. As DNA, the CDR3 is TGCGCCAGCAGCTTGGAACTAGCGGGGGTTGGCACAGATACGCAGTATTTT. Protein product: CASSLELAGVGTDTQYF.

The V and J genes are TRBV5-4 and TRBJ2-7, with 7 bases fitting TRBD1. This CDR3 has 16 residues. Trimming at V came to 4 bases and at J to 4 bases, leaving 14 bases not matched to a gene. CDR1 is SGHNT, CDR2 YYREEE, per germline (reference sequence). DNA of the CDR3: TGTGCCAGCAGCAAGGTAGGGCCGGGACAGCTTTACGAGCAGTACGTC. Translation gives CASSKVGPGQLYEQYV.

The CDR3 sequence: CSVRSTSSYNEQFF. Here the CDR3 DNA reads TGCAGCGTTCGGAGCACGAGCTCCTACAATGAGCAGTTCTTC. This chain joins TRBV29-1 and TRBJ2-1; no definite D call. V was shortened by 5 bases and J by 0 bases, with 11 bases between the two germline ends. This CDR3 is 14 amino acids long. Per the germline V gene, CDR1 is SQVTM and CDR2 is ANQGSEA.

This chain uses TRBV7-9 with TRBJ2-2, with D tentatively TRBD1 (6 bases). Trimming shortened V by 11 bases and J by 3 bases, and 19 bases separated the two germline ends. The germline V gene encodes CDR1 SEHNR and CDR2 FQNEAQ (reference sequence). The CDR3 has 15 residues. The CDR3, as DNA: TGTGCCTGCCCCCCGGGACAAATTTACACCGGGGAGCTGTTTTTT. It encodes CACPPGQIYTGELFF. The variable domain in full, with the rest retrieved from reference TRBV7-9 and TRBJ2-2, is DTGVSQNPRHKITKRGQNVTFRCDPISEHNRLYWYRQTLGQGPEFLTYFQNEAQLEKSRLLSDRFSAERPKGSFSTLEIQRTEQGDSAMYLCACPPGQIYTGELFFGEGSRLTVL.

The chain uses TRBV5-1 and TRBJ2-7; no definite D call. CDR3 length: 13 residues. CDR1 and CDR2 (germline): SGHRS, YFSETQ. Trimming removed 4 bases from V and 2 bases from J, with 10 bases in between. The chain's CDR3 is CASSTDTAYEQYF. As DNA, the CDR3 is TGCGCCAGCAGCACTGACACCGCCTACGAGCAGTACTTC. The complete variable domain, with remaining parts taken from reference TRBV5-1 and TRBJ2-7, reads KAGVTQTPRYLIKTRGQQVTLSCSPISGHRSVSWYQQTPGQGLQFLFEYFSETQRNKGNFPGRFSGRQFSNSRSEMNVSTLELGDSALYLCASSTDTAYEQYFGPGTRLTVT.

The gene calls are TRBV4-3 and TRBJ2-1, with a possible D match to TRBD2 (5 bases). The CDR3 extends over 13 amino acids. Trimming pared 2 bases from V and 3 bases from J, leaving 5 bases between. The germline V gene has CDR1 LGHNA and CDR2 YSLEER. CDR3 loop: CASSQSGYNEQFF. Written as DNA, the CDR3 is TGCGCCAGCAGCCAAAGCGGCTACAATGAGCAGTTCTTC.

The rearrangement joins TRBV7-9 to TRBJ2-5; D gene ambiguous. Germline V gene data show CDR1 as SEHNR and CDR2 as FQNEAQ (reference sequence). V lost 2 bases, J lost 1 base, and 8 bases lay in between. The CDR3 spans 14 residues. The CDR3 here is CASSLKPLQETQYF. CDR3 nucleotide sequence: TGTGCCAGCAGCTTAAAGCCACTCCAAGAGACCCAGTACTTC.

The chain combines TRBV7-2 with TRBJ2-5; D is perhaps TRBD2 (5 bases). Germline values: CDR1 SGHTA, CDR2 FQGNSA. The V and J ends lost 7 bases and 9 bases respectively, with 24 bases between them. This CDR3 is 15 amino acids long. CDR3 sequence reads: CASIAYSGSPGSQYF. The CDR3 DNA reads TGTGCCAGCATAGCCTACTCGGGGAGTCCGGGGTCCCAGTACTTC.

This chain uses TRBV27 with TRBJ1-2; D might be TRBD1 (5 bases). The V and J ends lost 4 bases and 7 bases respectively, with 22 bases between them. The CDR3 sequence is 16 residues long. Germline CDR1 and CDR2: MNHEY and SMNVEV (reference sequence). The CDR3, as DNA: TGTGCCAGCAGTTCTATCTCCTTGAGGAGGGACTTTGGCTACACCTTC. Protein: CASSSISLRRDFGYTF.